One and the same sample provided the 2 T cell receptor beta chains below, sequenced in a study of shared clonotypes between healthy human individuals. Some clones are missing from TCRdb's copy, which holds only in-frame ones; the method was immunoSEQ multiplex PCR. The sample lists millions of clones, 90% to 95% occurring once. The source material was naive CD4+ T cells sorted from blood. Subset given: CD45RA+ positively selected. Receptor source: a man aged 18 to 29 in good health.

The rearrangement uses TRBV12-2 and TRBJ2-7. TRBV12-2 is a pseudogene. The CDR3 is 12 amino acids. The CDR3 region is CASRLAIPEQYF. The DNA of the CDR3 is TGTGCAAGTCGCTTAGCGATCCCCGAGCAGTACTTC.

This clone was counted a single time. The rearrangement joins TRBV10-3 to TRBJ1-5, with 8 bases matching TRBD1. The CDR3 sequence is 16 residues long. The junction had 6 bases not matched to a gene; V was cut back by 0 bases and J by 5 bases. CDR1 is ENHRY, CDR2 SYGVKD, per germline. CDR3 nucleotides: TGTGCCATCAGTGAGTCCGGGACAGGTAATTATCAGCCCCAGCATTTT. Translated: CAISESGTGNYQPQHF.